Below are 8 T cell receptor beta chains sequenced from a single sample in a study of cytomegalovirus exposure and HLA in healthy donors. PCR primers comprised 60 Vbeta and 13 Jbeta primers. Profiled with immunoSEQ multiplex PCR; TCRdb holds only in-frame clones, not every one. This sample's table has some 120,000 clones. The sequencing input was PBMCs. The receptors were sampled from a woman between 55 and 75 years old in good health and CMV-seronegative.

CDR3 in DNA: TGCGCCAGCAGCTTGGCCGGGACTAGCGGGAGTGATACGCAGTATTTT. It translates to CASSLAGTSGSDTQYF. This chain connects TRBV5-1 to TRBJ2-3, with 14 positions matching TRBD2. Germline CDR1 SGHRS, CDR2 YFSETQ. This CDR3 has 16 residues. V dropped 0 bases and J dropped 6; count of bases not matched to a gene: 3.

V and J are TRBV6-1 and TRBJ2-7; TRBD2 is a possible D gene (6 bases). This CDR3 contains 15 residues. Germline CDR1 reads MNHNS; CDR2 reads SASEGT. The V gene lost 3 bases and the J gene lost 2 bases, with 14 bases spanning the gap. The CDR3 DNA sequence: TGTGCCAGCAGTGATCCTGGGAGGTTAGCCTACGAGCAGTACTTC. Protein product: CASSDPGRLAYEQYF.

The chain uses TRBV19 and TRBJ1-5, with 9 bases fitting TRBD1. Germline assignment: CDR1 LNHDA and CDR2 SQIVND (reference sequence). This CDR3 has 17 residues. V shed 7 bases, J shed 7 bases, and the junction held 17 bases outside the gene matches. The CDR3, as DNA: TGTGCCAGTACGGGGGAGCGACCGGGACAGGGCTCGCAGCCCCAGCATTTT. This encodes CASTGERPGQGSQPQHF. The full variable domain, with the rest looked up from reference TRBV19 and TRBJ1-5, is DGGITQSPKYLFRKEGQNVTLSCEQNLNHDAMYWYRQDPGQGLRLIYYSQIVNDFQKGDIAEGYSVSREKKESFPLTVTSAQKNPTAFYLCASTGERPGQGSQPQHFGDGTRLSIL.

J is TRBJ2-5 and V is TRBV6-1; 9 bases are a match to TRBD2. TRBJ2-7 matches the DNA end more closely, so the J call is doubtful. From germline, CDR1 is MNHNS and CDR2 SASEGT. The CDR3 spans 15 residues. The CDR3 is CASTLVREGLYEQYF. The CDR3 bases are TGTGCCAGCACCCTGGTGCGGGAGGGCCTCTACGAGCAGTACTTC.

The rearrangement uses TRBV28 and TRBJ1-1, with TRBD1 matching over 9 bases. The CDR3 has 15 residues. The V gene's germline CDR1 is MDHEN and CDR2 SYDVKM. The trim removed 5 bases at V and 6 bases at J, leaving 10 bases unmatched. CDR3 sequence: CASSPGDRESAEAFF. The CDR3 DNA reads TGTGCCAGCAGTCCCGGGGACAGGGAGTCTGCTGAAGCTTTCTTT.

This chain links TRBV19 with TRBJ2-1, with TRBD2 matching over 12 bases. This CDR3 contains 15 residues. Germline V gene data show CDR1 as LNHDA and CDR2 as SQIVND (reference sequence). Trimming took 4 bases from V and 7 from J; bases not matched to a gene: 5. CDR3 sequence reads: CASSTPTSGSNEQFF. The CDR3 DNA reads as TGTGCCAGTAGTACTCCGACTAGCGGGAGTAATGAGCAGTTCTTC.

This sequence joins TRBV28 and TRBJ1-1, with D possibly matching TRBD1 (5 bases). V gave up 2 bases and J gave up 3 bases, with 16 bases separating them. The germline gives CDR1 MDHEN, CDR2 SYDVKM. The CDR3 is 16 amino acids. CDR3 DNA: TGTGCCAGCAGTTTAATATACGGGGGGGATGACACTGAAGCTTTCTTT. Protein sequence: CASSLIYGGDDTEAFF.

The chain employs TRBV28 and TRBJ2-5; TRBD1 matches 7 bases. The J segment lost 4 bases and the V segment lost 4 bases, leaving 9 bases of the junction unmatched. Germline V gives CDR1 MDHEN, CDR2 SYDVKM. This CDR3 spans 15 amino acids. The CDR3 nucleotides read TGTGCCAGCAGTTCTTTCACAGGGGTGGGAGAGACCCAGTACTTC. Translated, it gives CASSSFTGVGETQYF.